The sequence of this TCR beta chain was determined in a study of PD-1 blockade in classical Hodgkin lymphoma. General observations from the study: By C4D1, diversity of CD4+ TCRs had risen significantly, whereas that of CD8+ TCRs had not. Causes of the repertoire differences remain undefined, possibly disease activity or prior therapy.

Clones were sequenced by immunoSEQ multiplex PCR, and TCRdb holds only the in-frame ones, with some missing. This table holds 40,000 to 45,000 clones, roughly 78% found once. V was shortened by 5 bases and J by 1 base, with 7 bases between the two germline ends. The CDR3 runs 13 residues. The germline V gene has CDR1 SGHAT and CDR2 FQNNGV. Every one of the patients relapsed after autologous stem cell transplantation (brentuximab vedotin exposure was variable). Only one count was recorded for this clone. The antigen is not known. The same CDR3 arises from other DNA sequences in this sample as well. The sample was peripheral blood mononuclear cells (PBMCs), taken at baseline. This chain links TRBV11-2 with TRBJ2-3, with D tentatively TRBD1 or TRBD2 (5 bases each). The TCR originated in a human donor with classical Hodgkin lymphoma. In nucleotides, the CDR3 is TGTGCCAGCAGCCTGGGGGGCACAGATACGCAGTATTTT. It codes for CASSLGGTDTQYF.